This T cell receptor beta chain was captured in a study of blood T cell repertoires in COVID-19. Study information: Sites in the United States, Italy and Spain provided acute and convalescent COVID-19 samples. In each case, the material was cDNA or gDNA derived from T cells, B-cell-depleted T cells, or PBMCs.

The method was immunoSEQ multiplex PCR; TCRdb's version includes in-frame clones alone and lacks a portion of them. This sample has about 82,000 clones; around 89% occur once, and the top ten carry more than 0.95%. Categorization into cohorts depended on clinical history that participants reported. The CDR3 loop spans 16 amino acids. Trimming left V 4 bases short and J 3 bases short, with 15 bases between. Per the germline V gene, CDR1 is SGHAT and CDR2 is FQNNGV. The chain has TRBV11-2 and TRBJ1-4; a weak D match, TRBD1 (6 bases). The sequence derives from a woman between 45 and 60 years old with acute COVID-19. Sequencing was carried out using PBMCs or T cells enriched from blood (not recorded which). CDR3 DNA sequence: TGTGCCAGCAGCTCCACAACAGGGTTGGCTAATGAAAAACTGTTTTTT. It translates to CASSSTTGLANEKLFF.